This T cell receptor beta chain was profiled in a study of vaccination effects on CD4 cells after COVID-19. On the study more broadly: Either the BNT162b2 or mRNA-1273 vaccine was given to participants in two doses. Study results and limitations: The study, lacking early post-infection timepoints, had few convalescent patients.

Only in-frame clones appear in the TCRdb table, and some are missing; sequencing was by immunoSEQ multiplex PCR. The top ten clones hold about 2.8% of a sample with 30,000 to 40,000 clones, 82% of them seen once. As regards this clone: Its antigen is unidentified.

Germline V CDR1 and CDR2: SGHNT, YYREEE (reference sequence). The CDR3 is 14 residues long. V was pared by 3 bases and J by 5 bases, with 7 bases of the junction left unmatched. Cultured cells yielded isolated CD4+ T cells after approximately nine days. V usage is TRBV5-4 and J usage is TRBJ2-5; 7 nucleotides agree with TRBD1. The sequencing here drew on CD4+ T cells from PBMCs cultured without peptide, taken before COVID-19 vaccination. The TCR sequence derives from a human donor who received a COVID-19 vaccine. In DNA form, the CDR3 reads TGTGCCAGCAGCTCACGAACAGGGGATGAGACCCAGTACTTC. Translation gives CASSSRTGDETQYF. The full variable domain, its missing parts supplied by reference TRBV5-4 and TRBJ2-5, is ETGVTQSPTHLIKTRGQQVTLRCSSQSGHNTVSWYQQALGQGPQFIFQYYREEENGRGNFPPRFSGLQFPNYSSELNVNALELDDSALYLCASSSRTGDETQYFGPGTRLLVL.